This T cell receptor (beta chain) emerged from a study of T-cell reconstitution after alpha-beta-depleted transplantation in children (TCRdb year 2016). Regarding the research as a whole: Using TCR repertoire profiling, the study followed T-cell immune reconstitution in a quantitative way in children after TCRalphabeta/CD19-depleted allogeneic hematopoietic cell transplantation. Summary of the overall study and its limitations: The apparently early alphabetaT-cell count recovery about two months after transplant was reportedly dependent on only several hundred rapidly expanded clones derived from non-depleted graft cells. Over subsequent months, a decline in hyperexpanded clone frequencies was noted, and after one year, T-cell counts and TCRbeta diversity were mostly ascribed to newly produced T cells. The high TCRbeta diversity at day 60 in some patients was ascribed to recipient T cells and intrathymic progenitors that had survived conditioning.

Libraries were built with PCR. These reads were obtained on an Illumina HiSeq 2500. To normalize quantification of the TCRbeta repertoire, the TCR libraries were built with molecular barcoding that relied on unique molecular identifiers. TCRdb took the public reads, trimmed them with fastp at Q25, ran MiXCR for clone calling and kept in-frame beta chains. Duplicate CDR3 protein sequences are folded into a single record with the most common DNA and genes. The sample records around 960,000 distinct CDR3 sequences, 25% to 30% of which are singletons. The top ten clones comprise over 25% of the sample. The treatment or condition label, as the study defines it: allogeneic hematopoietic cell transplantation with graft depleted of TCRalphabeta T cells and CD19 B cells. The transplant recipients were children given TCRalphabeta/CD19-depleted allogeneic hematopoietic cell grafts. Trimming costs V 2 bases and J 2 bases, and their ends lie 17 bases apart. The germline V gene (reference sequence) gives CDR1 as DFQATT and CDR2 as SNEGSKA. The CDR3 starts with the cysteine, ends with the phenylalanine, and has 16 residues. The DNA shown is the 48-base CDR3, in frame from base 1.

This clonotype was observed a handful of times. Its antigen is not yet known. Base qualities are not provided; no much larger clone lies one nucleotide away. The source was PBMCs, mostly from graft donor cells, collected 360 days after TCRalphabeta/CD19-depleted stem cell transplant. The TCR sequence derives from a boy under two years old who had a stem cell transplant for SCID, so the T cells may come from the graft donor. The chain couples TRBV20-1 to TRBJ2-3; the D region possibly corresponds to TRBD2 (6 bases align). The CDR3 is CSARISLAPTTDTQYF. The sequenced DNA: TGCAGTGCTAGAATCAGCCTAGCGCCGACCACAGATACGCAGTATTTT.